Following are 27 T cell receptor beta chains from one sample sequenced in a study of monozygotic twins with inflammatory bowel disease. TCRdb reprocessed the 5' RACE reads, with one entry per CDR3 protein and no DNA. This sample carries more than 85,000 distinct CDR3 sequences, with 9.5% to 15% going to the ten biggest clones. The material sequenced was blood. Receptors were obtained from a human donor with ulcerative colitis or Crohn's disease, or a healthy co-twin of an affected twin (not recorded which).

The rearrangement uses TRBV7-9 and TRBJ2-3; TCRdb picks TRBD2, but there is no DNA to check that call. Germline CDR1 is SEHNR and CDR2 is FQNEAQ (reference sequence). The CDR3 runs 17 residues. The CDR3 spells CASSPGLAGGPADTQYF.

The rearrangement links TRBV6-5 to TRBJ2-7; TCRdb's D gene call, TRBD2, goes unchecked for lack of DNA. CDR1 MNHEY and CDR2 SVGAGI come from the germline V gene. The CDR3 loop spans 17 amino acids. CDR3 residues: CASSYSSARRGGYEQYF.

This rearrangement joins TRBV27 to TRBJ2-1; lacking DNA, the TRBD1 call made by TCRdb goes unchecked. Per the germline V gene, CDR1 is MNHEY and CDR2 is SMNVEV (reference sequence). The CDR3 sequence is 11 residues long. This CDR3 reads CASSFVHEQFF.

The chain's CDR3 is CASSFLRPTGGDELNTEAFF. This chain joins TRBV11-1 and TRBJ1-1; lacking DNA, the TRBD1 call made by TCRdb goes unchecked. This CDR3 has 20 residues. Per the germline V gene, CDR1 is SGHAT and CDR2 is FQDESV (reference sequence).

The rearrangement uses TRBV20-1 and TRBJ2-1; no DNA is available, so the TRBD2 call from TCRdb remains unchecked. This CDR3 is 14 amino acids long. The germline gives CDR1 DFQATT, CDR2 SNEGSKA (reference sequence). This CDR3 reads CSARWTSGYNEQFF.

This chain connects TRBV5-1 to TRBJ2-1. There are 12 residues in the CDR3. The germline gives CDR1 SGHRS, CDR2 YFSETQ. The CDR3: CASSLDDNEQFF.

This rearrangement joins TRBV5-1 to TRBJ2-2; TCRdb's assignment of TRBD1 cannot be checked, as there is no DNA. CDR3 length equals 15 residues. Germline CDR1 reads SGHRS; CDR2 reads YFSETQ. CDR3 region: CASSPGTTHTGELFF.

The chain employs TRBV3-1 and TRBJ2-1; without DNA, the TCRdb call of TRBD2 cannot be checked. The CDR3 is made up of 15 amino acids. Per germline, CDR1 LGHDT and CDR2 YNNKEL (reference sequence). CDR3 protein: CASSPSGGRQNEQFF.

This chain uses TRBV2 with TRBJ2-1. Germline V CDR1 and CDR2: SNHLY, FYNNEI. The CDR3 runs to 16 residues. This CDR3 reads CASRRRVGMGNNEQFF.

J is TRBJ2-1 and V is TRBV5-1; TCRdb selects TRBD1, and the lack of DNA leaves this call unchecked. The CDR3 totals 14 residues. Germline assignment: CDR1 SGHRS and CDR2 YFSETQ. This chain's CDR3 is CASSLGTGVDEQFF.

J is TRBJ2-7 and V is TRBV4-2; the TCRdb call, TRBD1, lacks DNA for checking. The length of the CDR3 is 15 residues. Germline V gene data show CDR1 as LGHNA and CDR2 as YNFKEQ. CDR3 sequence reads: CASSLSGRGLYEQYF.

This chain uses TRBV7-9 with TRBJ2-1; TCRdb picks TRBD1, but there is no DNA to check that call. Germline CDR1 and CDR2: SEHNR and FQNEAQ (reference sequence). This CDR3 has 15 amino acids. The CDR3 sequence is CASSLVLGVYNEQFF.

The chain uses TRBV7-9 and TRBJ1-4. This CDR3 comprises 15 residues. Germline V CDR1 and CDR2: SEHNR, FQNEAQ (reference sequence). CDR3 protein: CASSSEHDTYEKLFF. Combining the CDR3 with reference TRBV7-9 and TRBJ1-4 gives the whole variable domain DTGVSQNPRHKITKRGQNVTFRCDPISEHNRLYWYRQTLGQGPEFLTYFQNEAQLEKSRLLSDRFSAERPKGSFSTLEIQRTEQGDSAMYLCASSSEHDTYEKLFFGSGTQLSVL.

The chain combines TRBV9 with TRBJ2-2. Germline loops: CDR1 SGDLS, CDR2 YYNGEE. The CDR3 has 12 residues. The chain's CDR3 is CASSMNAGELFF.

V and J are TRBV5-1 and TRBJ2-3; TCRdb selects TRBD2, and the lack of DNA leaves this call unchecked. The CDR3 runs 16 residues. Germline V gene data show CDR1 as SGHRS and CDR2 as YFSETQ. CDR3 amino acids: CASSPSTSGRTDTQYF.

The chain recombines TRBV3-1 with TRBJ2-7. Germline-derived CDR1 and CDR2 are LGHDT and YNNKEL (reference sequence). The CDR3 is 14 residues long. CDR3 amino acids: CASSQVDGSYEQYF.

The rearrangement joins TRBV3-1 to TRBJ2-7; absent DNA, TCRdb's TRBD1 call cannot be checked. This CDR3 spans 13 amino acids. Germline V gene sequence: CDR1 LGHDT, CDR2 YNNKEL (reference sequence). CDR3 protein: CASSPSGVNEQYF.

The V call is TRBV4-3, the J call TRBJ1-6; there is no DNA to check the TCRdb D call of TRBD1. CDR3 size: 17 residues. CDR1 and CDR2 from the germline V gene are LGHNA and YSLEER. CDR3 amino acids: CASSLIQGLTNNSPLHF.

The chain is built from TRBV2 and TRBJ2-3; the D call of TRBD2 rests on TCRdb alone, since no DNA is present to check it. The CDR3 runs 17 residues. The V gene's germline CDR1 is SNHLY and CDR2 FYNNEI. The chain's CDR3 is CASRARLAGEFTDTQYF.

The V gene is TRBV7-2, the J gene TRBJ1-4. Germline CDR1 is SGHTA and CDR2 is FQGNSA. The CDR3 sequence is 15 residues long. CDR3 sequence reads: CASSLAGGNNEKLFF.

The V call is TRBV5-4, the J call TRBJ2-2; TCRdb designates TRBD2, a call that cannot be tested without DNA. The CDR3 runs to 15 residues. CDR1 is SGHNT and CDR2 is YYREEE in the germline V gene (reference sequence). CDR3 loop: CASSGLAGDTGELFF.

The chain joins TRBV2 to TRBJ1-2; TCRdb designates TRBD1, a call that cannot be tested without DNA. Germline loops: CDR1 SNHLY, CDR2 FYNNEI. The CDR3 is made up of 14 amino acids. The CDR3 here is CASSTGQGGYGYTF. The full variable domain, completed using reference TRBV2 and TRBJ1-2, is EPEVTQTPSHQVTQMGQEVILRCVPISNHLYFYWYRQILGQKVEFLVSFYNNEISEKSEIFDDQFSVERPDGSNFTLKIRSTKLEDSAMYFCASSTGQGGYGYTFGSGTRLTVV.

This clonotype ranks as large (0.1 to 1%) in terms of frequency. CDR3 sequence: CASSFGLLRVPNEKLFF. This chain uses TRBV28 with TRBJ1-4; as DNA is missing, the TRBD1 call by TCRdb cannot be tested. CDR3 length: 17 residues. CDR1 and CDR2 (germline): MDHEN, SYDVKM. Supplemented by reference TRBV28 and TRBJ1-4, the full variable domain reads DVKVTQSSRYLVKRTGEKVFLECVQDMDHENMFWYRQDPGLGLRLIYFSYDVKMKEKGDIPEGYSVSREKKERFSLILESASTNQTSMYLCASSFGLLRVPNEKLFFGSGTQLSVL.

CDR3 residues: CSARVQRDLTDTQYF. The chain joins TRBV20-1 to TRBJ2-3; TCRdb outputs TRBD2, but without DNA this stays unchecked. The length of the CDR3 is 15 residues. Germline CDR1 DFQATT, CDR2 SNEGSKA (reference sequence).

This chain links TRBV20-1 with TRBJ2-7; TCRdb reports TRBD1, a call that lacks DNA to check it against. CDR1 is DFQATT and CDR2 is SNEGSKA in the germline V gene (reference sequence). The CDR3 consists of 12 residues. The CDR3 spells CSAPDNFYEQYF.

The V and J genes are TRBV21-1 and TRBJ2-5; the TCRdb call, TRBD1, lacks DNA for checking. TRBV21-1 counts as a pseudogene. The CDR3 has 15 residues. The CDR3: CASSKVGPRAETRYF.

The gene calls are TRBV28 and TRBJ2-2; as DNA is missing, the TRBD1 call by TCRdb cannot be tested. This CDR3 region has 16 residues. Germline V lookup: CDR1 MDHEN, CDR2 SYDVKM. The CDR3 spells CASSQHPGGDTGELFF. Using reference TRBV28 and TRBJ2-2 for the parts outside the CDR3, the full variable domain is DVKVTQSSRYLVKRTGEKVFLECVQDMDHENMFWYRQDPGLGLRLIYFSYDVKMKEKGDIPEGYSVSREKKERFSLILESASTNQTSMYLCASSQHPGGDTGELFFGEGSRLTVL.